The rows below give T cell receptor beta chains drawn from one sample of a study of blood T cell repertoires in COVID-19. TCRdb's copy holds only in-frame clones and misses some; the assay was immunoSEQ multiplex PCR. This sample has approximately 170,000 clones, with 88% found just once. Sequencing was carried out using PBMCs or T cells enriched from blood (not recorded which). These receptors originate from a young woman who had recovered from COVID-19. CDR3s include the opening cysteine and the closing phenylalanine or tryptophan. The order of the fields is V gene, clone size, J gene, D gene, CDR3 protein, CDR3 DNA. D genes are given only for firm matches. Size values are once, few and many counts, or a class for expanded clones, and some rows have none.

v_gene: TRBV19
abundance: NA
j_gene: TRBJ2-3
d_gene: TRBD2
CDR3aa: CASSISGGRAADTQYF
CDR3nt: TGTGCCAGTAGTATATCGGGCGGGAGGGCCGCGGATACGCAGTATTTT

v_gene: TRBV5-1
abundance: NA
j_gene: TRBJ1-3
d_gene: NA
CDR3aa: CASSLNTVTGNTIYF
CDR3nt: TGCGCCAGCAGCTTGAACACCGTGACTGGAAACACCATATATTTT

v_gene: TRBV12-3/TRBV12-4
abundance: NA
j_gene: TRBJ2-3
d_gene: NA
CDR3aa: CASSLVAGTQYF
CDR3nt: TGTGCCAGCAGTTTAGTCGCGGGTACGCAGTATTTT

v_gene: TRBV7-9
abundance: few
j_gene: TRBJ1-1
d_gene: TRBD1
CDR3aa: CASSPQTGPGGTEAFF
CDR3nt: TGTGCCAGCAGCCCGCAGACAGGGCCGGGTGGCACTGAAGCTTTCTTT

v_gene: TRBV5-1
abundance: few
j_gene: TRBJ2-2
d_gene: NA
CDR3aa: CASRFAGSGELFF
CDR3nt: TGCGCCAGCAGGTTCGCGGGGAGCGGGGAGCTGTTTTTT

v_gene: TRBV11-3
abundance: NA
j_gene: TRBJ2-5
d_gene: NA
CDR3aa: CASSSRQDPETQYF
CDR3nt: TGTGCCAGCAGCTCCCGACAGGATCCCGAGACCCAGTACTTC

v_gene: TRBV28
abundance: NA
j_gene: TRBJ1-3
d_gene: TRBD1
CDR3aa: CASSFPGTGVGNTIYF
CDR3nt: TGTGCCAGCAGTTTCCCCGGGACAGGGGTTGGAAACACCATATATTTT

v_gene: TRBV4-3
abundance: NA
j_gene: TRBJ2-6
d_gene: NA
CDR3aa: CASSHSGPSGANVLTF
CDR3nt: TGCGCCAGCAGCCACAGCGGCCCATCCGGGGCCAACGTCCTGACTTTC

v_gene: TRBV9
abundance: NA
j_gene: TRBJ2-7
d_gene: NA
CDR3aa: CASSPRESSYEQYF
CDR3nt: TGTGCCAGCAGCCCTCGGGAGAGCTCCTACGAGCAGTACTTC

v_gene: TRBV10-2
abundance: many
j_gene: TRBJ1-2
d_gene: TRBD1
CDR3aa: CASSEWGQGDLYGYTF
CDR3nt: TGCGCCAGCAGTGAGTGGGGACAGGGTGATCTCTATGGCTACACCTTC

v_gene: TRBV7-9
abundance: NA
j_gene: TRBJ2-7
d_gene: NA
CDR3aa: CASSVTSGGEQYF
CDR3nt: TGTGCCAGCAGTGTAACCTCCGGGGGCGAGCAGTACTTC

v_gene: TRBV5-1
abundance: once
j_gene: TRBJ1-1
d_gene: TRBD1
CDR3aa: CASSRQGASSNTEAFF
CDR3nt: TGCGCCAGCAGCCGACAGGGGGCTAGTTCGAACACTGAAGCTTTCTTT

v_gene: TRBV20-1
abundance: NA
j_gene: TRBJ1-5
d_gene: NA
CDR3aa: CSASGGTGNQPQHF
CDR3nt: TGCAGTGCTAGTGGGGGGACTGGCAATCAGCCCCAGCATTTT

v_gene: TRBV2
abundance: NA
j_gene: TRBJ1-1
d_gene: NA
CDR3aa: CASSEAVAFF
CDR3nt: TGTGCCAGCAGTGAAGCCGTGGCTTTCTTT

v_gene: TRBV2
abundance: once
j_gene: TRBJ1-1
d_gene: NA
CDR3aa: CASSQNTEAFF
CDR3nt: TGTGCCAGCAGTCAGAACACTGAAGCTTTCTTT

v_gene: TRBV28
abundance: NA
j_gene: TRBJ1-1
d_gene: NA
CDR3aa: CASSLPRDTTEAFF
CDR3nt: TGTGCCAGCAGTTTGCCCCGGGACACCACTGAAGCTTTCTTT

v_gene: TRBV6-6
abundance: NA
j_gene: TRBJ2-7
d_gene: NA
CDR3aa: CASKGYEQYF
CDR3nt: TGTGCCAGCAAGGGGTACGAGCAGTACTTC

v_gene: TRBV5-6
abundance: once
j_gene: TRBJ2-7
d_gene: TRBD2
CDR3aa: CASSLVGLAEREQYF
CDR3nt: TGTGCCAGCAGCTTGGTTGGACTAGCGGAACGCGAGCAGTACTTC

v_gene: TRBV5-1
abundance: NA
j_gene: TRBJ2-5
d_gene: NA
CDR3aa: CASSPGQPETQYF
CDR3nt: TGCGCCAGCAGCCCCGGACAGCCGGAGACCCAGTACTTC

v_gene: TRBV5-8
abundance: NA
j_gene: TRBJ2-7
d_gene: NA
CDR3aa: CASSVAYEQYF
CDR3nt: TGTGCCAGCAGCGTGGCATACGAGCAGTACTTC

v_gene: TRBV5-5
abundance: NA
j_gene: TRBJ1-1
d_gene: NA
CDR3aa: CASSLGFPQLNTEAFF
CDR3nt: TGTGCCAGCAGCTTGGGGTTCCCCCAGTTGAACACTGAAGCTTTCTTT

v_gene: TRBV6-6
abundance: NA
j_gene: TRBJ1-1
d_gene: TRBD1
CDR3aa: CASTNQQGGAFF
CDR3nt: TGTGCCAGCACCAACCAACAGGGGGGAGCTTTCTTT

v_gene: TRBV9
abundance: NA
j_gene: TRBJ2-7
d_gene: NA
CDR3aa: CASSVGDTFYEQYF
CDR3nt: TGTGCCAGCAGCGTAGGGGACACGTTCTACGAGCAGTACTTC

v_gene: TRBV27
abundance: NA
j_gene: TRBJ1-2
d_gene: NA
CDR3aa: CASSLGGGSYGYTF
CDR3nt: TGTGCCAGCAGTTTAGGCGGGGGATCCTATGGCTACACCTTC

v_gene: TRBV6-1
abundance: NA
j_gene: TRBJ2-1
d_gene: NA
CDR3aa: CASSEEGREPYNEQFF
CDR3nt: TGTGCCAGCAGTGAAGAGGGCAGGGAACCCTACAATGAGCAGTTCTTC

v_gene: TRBV28
abundance: once
j_gene: TRBJ1-4
d_gene: NA
CDR3aa: CASSLSGQLEKLFF
CDR3nt: TGTGCCAGCAGTTTATCCGGACAGTTAGAAAAACTGTTTTTT

v_gene: TRBV28
abundance: NA
j_gene: TRBJ2-2
d_gene: TRBD1
CDR3aa: CASSLTGVGGELFF
CDR3nt: TGTGCCAGCAGTTTAACAGGGGTTGGCGGGGAGCTGTTTTTT

v_gene: TRBV10-2
abundance: NA
j_gene: TRBJ2-5
d_gene: NA
CDR3aa: CASSSGSVETQYF
CDR3nt: TGCGCCAGCAGTTCTGGTAGTGTAGAGACCCAGTACTTC

v_gene: TRBV7-2
abundance: NA
j_gene: TRBJ2-7
d_gene: NA
CDR3aa: CASSLVTWTISIYEQYF
CDR3nt: TGTGCCAGCAGCTTAGTTACCTGGACAATAAGTATCTACGAGCAGTACTTC

v_gene: TRBV19
abundance: NA
j_gene: TRBJ1-3
d_gene: TRBD1
CDR3aa: CARKRVGSGTGKCLCSGNTIYF
CDR3nt: TGTGCCAGAAAACGTGTGGGGTCCGGGACAGGGAAATGTCTTTGTTCTGGAAACACCATATATTTT

v_gene: TRBV2
abundance: few
j_gene: TRBJ1-4
d_gene: NA
CDR3aa: CASSGIRTNEKLFF
CDR3nt: TGTGCCAGCAGTGGTATCAGAACTAATGAAAAACTGTTTTTT

v_gene: TRBV27
abundance: once
j_gene: TRBJ2-2
d_gene: TRBD1
CDR3aa: CASRVGQLTGELFF
CDR3nt: TGTGCCAGCAGAGTGGGACAGCTCACCGGGGAGCTGTTTTTT

v_gene: TRBV7-9
abundance: NA
j_gene: TRBJ2-7
d_gene: NA
CDR3aa: CASSSTEYEQYF
CDR3nt: TGTGCCAGCAGCTCGACAGAATACGAGCAGTACTTC

v_gene: TRBV5-1
abundance: NA
j_gene: TRBJ2-5
d_gene: NA
CDR3aa: CASSRQETQYF
CDR3nt: TGCGCCAGCAGCCGTCAAGAGACCCAGTACTTC

v_gene: TRBV18
abundance: NA
j_gene: TRBJ2-3
d_gene: NA
CDR3aa: CASSSIGGQTDTQYF
CDR3nt: TGTGCCAGCTCATCCATTGGGGGACAAACAGATACGCAGTATTTT

v_gene: TRBV30
abundance: NA
j_gene: TRBJ1-2
d_gene: NA
CDR3aa: CAGSEGGALGYTF
CDR3nt: TGTGCCGGGAGTGAAGGGGGGGCTCTGGGCTACACCTTC

v_gene: TRBV5-4
abundance: NA
j_gene: TRBJ2-5
d_gene: TRBD2
CDR3aa: CASSLKRGIGETQYF
CDR3nt: TGTGCCAGCAGCTTGAAGCGGGGTATAGGAGAGACCCAGTACTTC

v_gene: TRBV24-1
abundance: NA
j_gene: TRBJ2-3
d_gene: TRBD2
CDR3aa: CATSDVSGASTDTQYF
CDR3nt: TGTGCCACCAGTGATGTTAGCGGGGCCAGCACAGATACGCAGTATTTT

v_gene: TRBV27
abundance: NA
j_gene: TRBJ1-2
d_gene: NA
CDR3aa: CASSSSGWTPYGYTF
CDR3nt: TGTGCCAGCAGTAGTTCAGGGTGGACCCCCTATGGCTACACCTTC

v_gene: TRBV10-3
abundance: NA
j_gene: TRBJ1-4
d_gene: TRBD1
CDR3aa: CAIKRTGQDEKLFF
CDR3nt: TGTGCCATCAAGAGGACAGGGCAGGATGAAAAACTGTTTTTT

v_gene: TRBV25-1
abundance: NA
j_gene: TRBJ1-3
d_gene: NA
CDR3aa: CASSAGHLPTGNTIYF
CDR3nt: TGTGCCAGCAGTGCCGGACATCTGCCGACGGGAAACACCATATATTTT

v_gene: TRBV10-3
abundance: NA
j_gene: TRBJ1-1
d_gene: TRBD1
CDR3aa: CAINEGGFEAFF
CDR3nt: TGTGCCATCAATGAAGGGGGCTTTGAAGCTTTCTTT

v_gene: TRBV25-1
abundance: NA
j_gene: TRBJ1-2
d_gene: NA
CDR3aa: CASSEYDGGYTF
CDR3nt: TGTGCCAGCAGTGAATACGATGGCGGCTACACCTTC

v_gene: TRBV6-5
abundance: NA
j_gene: TRBJ2-7
d_gene: TRBD1
CDR3aa: CASRPGTGNSREQYF
CDR3nt: TGTGCCAGCAGGCCAGGGACAGGGAATTCACGAGAGCAGTACTTC

v_gene: TRBV12-5
abundance: NA
j_gene: TRBJ1-1
d_gene: NA
CDR3aa: CASGLAKGGRVGAENTEAFF
CDR3nt: TGTGCTAGTGGTTTGGCCAAAGGGGGTCGTGTTGGGGCGGAGAACACTGAAGCTTTCTTT

v_gene: TRBV27
abundance: NA
j_gene: TRBJ2-2
d_gene: TRBD2
CDR3aa: CASSLYRPSGRAVPGELFF
CDR3nt: TGTGCCAGCAGTTTATACCGGCCTAGCGGGAGGGCCGTCCCCGGGGAGCTGTTTTTT

v_gene: TRBV14
abundance: NA
j_gene: TRBJ2-1
d_gene: NA
CDR3aa: CASSQDIYFPSDEQFF
CDR3nt: TGTGCCAGCAGCCAAGATATATATTTCCCTAGCGATGAGCAGTTCTTC

v_gene: TRBV9
abundance: few
j_gene: TRBJ1-6
d_gene: NA
CDR3aa: CASSVDRSSYNSPLHF
CDR3nt: TGTGCCAGCAGCGTAGACAGGAGCTCCTATAATTCACCCCTCCACTTT

v_gene: TRBV5-5
abundance: NA
j_gene: TRBJ1-3
d_gene: NA
CDR3aa: CASSIPEDSRLGNTIYF
CDR3nt: TGTGCCAGCAGCATACCCGAGGACAGCAGACTAGGAAACACCATATATTTT

v_gene: TRBV19
abundance: NA
j_gene: TRBJ1-6
d_gene: NA
CDR3aa: CASSMGTYNSPLHF
CDR3nt: TGTGCCAGTAGTATGGGCACCTATAATTCACCCCTCCACTTT

v_gene: TRBV3-1/TRBV3-2
abundance: NA
j_gene: TRBJ1-1
d_gene: TRBD1
CDR3aa: CASRGTYRGTEAFF
CDR3nt: TGTGCCAGCAGGGGGACTTACAGGGGCACTGAAGCTTTCTTT

v_gene: TRBV28
abundance: NA
j_gene: TRBJ2-1
d_gene: NA
CDR3aa: CASSRGGATNYNEQFF
CDR3nt: TGTGCCAGCAGTAGAGGTGGAGCGACTAACTACAATGAGCAGTTCTTC

v_gene: TRBV24-1
abundance: NA
j_gene: TRBJ1-6
d_gene: TRBD1
CDR3aa: CATSDLWDRVNPLHF
CDR3nt: TGTGCCACCAGTGATTTGTGGGACAGGGTCAACCCCCTCCACTTT

v_gene: TRBV9
abundance: NA
j_gene: TRBJ2-3
d_gene: TRBD2
CDR3aa: CASSVIAGGSDTQYF
CDR3nt: TGTGCCAGCAGCGTAATAGCGGGGGGGTCAGATACGCAGTATTTT

v_gene: TRBV5-1
abundance: NA
j_gene: TRBJ1-6
d_gene: NA
CDR3aa: CASSREEGNSPLHF
CDR3nt: TGCGCCAGCAGCCGGGAGGAGGGAAATTCACCCCTCCACTTT

v_gene: TRBV5-1
abundance: once
j_gene: TRBJ2-1
d_gene: TRBD2
CDR3aa: CASSLMTSGVYNEQFF
CDR3nt: TGCGCCAGCAGCCTTATGACTAGCGGGGTTTACAATGAGCAGTTCTTC

v_gene: TRBV7-9
abundance: NA
j_gene: TRBJ1-1
d_gene: NA
CDR3aa: CASKLGQENTEAFF
CDR3nt: TGTGCCAGCAAATTGGGGCAGGAGAACACTGAAGCTTTCTTT

v_gene: TRBV18
abundance: once
j_gene: TRBJ1-4
d_gene: TRBD1
CDR3aa: CASSPTGAGTANEKLFF
CDR3nt: TGTGCCAGCTCCCCCACCGGAGCCGGGACAGCCAATGAAAAACTGTTTTTT

v_gene: TRBV9
abundance: NA
j_gene: TRBJ2-7
d_gene: TRBD2
CDR3aa: CASSVSGTSYEQYF
CDR3nt: TGTGCCAGCAGCGTATCGGGGACTAGCTACGAGCAGTACTTC

v_gene: TRBV29-1
abundance: NA
j_gene: TRBJ1-1
d_gene: TRBD1
CDR3aa: CSGQGGEDTEAFF
CDR3nt: TGCAGCGGACAGGGGGGAGAGGACACTGAAGCTTTCTTT